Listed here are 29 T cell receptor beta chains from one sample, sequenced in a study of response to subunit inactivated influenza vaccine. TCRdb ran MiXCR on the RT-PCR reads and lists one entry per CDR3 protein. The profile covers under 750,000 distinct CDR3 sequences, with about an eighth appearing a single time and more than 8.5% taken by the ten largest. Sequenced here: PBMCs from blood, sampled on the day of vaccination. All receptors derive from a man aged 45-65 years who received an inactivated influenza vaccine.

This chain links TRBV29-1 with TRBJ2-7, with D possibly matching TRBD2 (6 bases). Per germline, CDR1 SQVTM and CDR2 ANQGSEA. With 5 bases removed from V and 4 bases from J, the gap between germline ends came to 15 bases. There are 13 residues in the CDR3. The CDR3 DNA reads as TGCAGCGTTAACCAGGGAGGAAGTTACGAGCAGTACTTC. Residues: CSVNQGGSYEQYF.

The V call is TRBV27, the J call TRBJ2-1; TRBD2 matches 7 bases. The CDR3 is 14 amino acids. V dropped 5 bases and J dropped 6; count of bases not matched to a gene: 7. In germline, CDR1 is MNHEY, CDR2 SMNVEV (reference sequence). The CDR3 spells CASSRGVRGNEQFF. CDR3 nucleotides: TGTGCCAGCAGTCGGGGGGTAAGGGGCAATGAGCAGTTCTTC.

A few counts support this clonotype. The CDR3 nucleotides read TGTGCCAGCAGTCGCAGGGGCGGGGAGACCCAGTACTTC. As protein: CASSRRGGETQYF. The chain links TRBV4-2 to TRBJ2-5; perhaps TRBD1 as D (6 bases). The CDR3 runs 13 residues. Germline CDR1 and CDR2: LGHNA and YNFKEQ. Trimming removed 6 bases from V and 5 bases from J, with 13 bases in between.

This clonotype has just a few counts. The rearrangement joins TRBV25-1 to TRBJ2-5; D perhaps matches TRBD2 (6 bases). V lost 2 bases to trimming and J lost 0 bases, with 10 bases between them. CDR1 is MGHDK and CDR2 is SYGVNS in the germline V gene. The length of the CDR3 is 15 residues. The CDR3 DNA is TGTGCCAGCAGTGAAGTCGGAGGGTACCAAGAGACCCAGTACTTC. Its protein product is CASSEVGGYQETQYF.

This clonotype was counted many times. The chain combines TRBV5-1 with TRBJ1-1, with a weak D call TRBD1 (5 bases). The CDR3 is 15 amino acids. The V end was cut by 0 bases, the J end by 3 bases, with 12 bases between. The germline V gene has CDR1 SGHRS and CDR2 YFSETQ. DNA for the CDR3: TGCGCCAGCAGCTTGGCCTTCGGGGCAGACACTGAAGCTTTCTTT. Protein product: CASSLAFGADTEAFF.

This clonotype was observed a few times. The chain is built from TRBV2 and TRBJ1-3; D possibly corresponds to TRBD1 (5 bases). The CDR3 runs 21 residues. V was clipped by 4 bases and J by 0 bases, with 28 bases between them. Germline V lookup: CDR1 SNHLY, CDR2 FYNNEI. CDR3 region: CASSGPPPDTYQKPSGNTIYF. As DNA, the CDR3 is TGTGCCAGCAGTGGCCCTCCTCCGGACACTTACCAAAAGCCCTCTGGAAACACCATATATTTT.

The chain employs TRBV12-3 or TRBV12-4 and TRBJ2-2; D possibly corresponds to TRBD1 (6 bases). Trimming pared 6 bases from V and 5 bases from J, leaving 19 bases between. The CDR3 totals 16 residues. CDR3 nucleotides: TGTGCCAGCAGCCAGGACAGTGGGGTCGGGACCGGGGAGCTGTTTTTT. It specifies CASSQDSGVGTGELFF.

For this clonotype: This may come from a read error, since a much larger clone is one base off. The CDR3: CASSGTGTDGNQPQHF. As DNA, the CDR3 is TGCGCCAGCAGCGGAACCGGGACAGATGGCAATCAGCCCCAGCATTTT. The chain links TRBV5-1 to TRBJ1-5; 7 nucleotides agree with TRBD1. Looked up from germline, CDR1 is SGHRS and CDR2 is YFSETQ. V gave up 4 bases and J gave up 2 bases; unmatched junction bases: 9. The CDR3 sequence is 16 residues long.

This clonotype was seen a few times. CDR3 nucleotides: TGTGCCAGCAGATCGACGGGATCCAACTATGGCTACACCTTC. Its protein is CASRSTGSNYGYTF. This sequence joins TRBV5-6 and TRBJ1-2; D gene ambiguous. This CDR3 has 14 residues. The germline gives CDR1 SGHDT, CDR2 YYEEEE. Trimming stripped 5 bases from V and 2 bases from J, with 13 bases between.

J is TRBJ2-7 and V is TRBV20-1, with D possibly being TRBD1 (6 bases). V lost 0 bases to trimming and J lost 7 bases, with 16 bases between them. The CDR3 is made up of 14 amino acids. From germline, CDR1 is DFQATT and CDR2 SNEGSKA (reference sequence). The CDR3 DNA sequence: TGCAGTGCTAGAGATGCGACAGGAGGTAAAGAGCAGTACTTC. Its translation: CSARDATGGKEQYF.

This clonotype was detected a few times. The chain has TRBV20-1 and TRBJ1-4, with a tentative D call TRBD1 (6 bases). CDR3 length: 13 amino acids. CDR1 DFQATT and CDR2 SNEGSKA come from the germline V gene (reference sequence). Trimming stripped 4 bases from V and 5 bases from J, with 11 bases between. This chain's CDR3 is CSATTGINEKLFF. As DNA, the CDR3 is TGCAGTGCTACCACAGGGATAAATGAAAAACTGTTTTTT.

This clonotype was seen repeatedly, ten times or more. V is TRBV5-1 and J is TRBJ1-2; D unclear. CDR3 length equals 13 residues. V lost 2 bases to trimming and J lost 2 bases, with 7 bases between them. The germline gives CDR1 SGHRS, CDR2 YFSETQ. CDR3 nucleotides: TGCGCCAGCAGCTTCGGGCACAACTATGGCTACACCTTC. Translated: CASSFGHNYGYTF.

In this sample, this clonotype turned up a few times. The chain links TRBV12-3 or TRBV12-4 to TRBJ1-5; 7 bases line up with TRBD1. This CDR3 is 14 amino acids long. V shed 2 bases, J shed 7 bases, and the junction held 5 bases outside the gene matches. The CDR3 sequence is CASSLYRGGQPQHF. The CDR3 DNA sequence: TGTGCCAGCAGTTTATACAGGGGAGGCCAGCCCCAGCATTTT.

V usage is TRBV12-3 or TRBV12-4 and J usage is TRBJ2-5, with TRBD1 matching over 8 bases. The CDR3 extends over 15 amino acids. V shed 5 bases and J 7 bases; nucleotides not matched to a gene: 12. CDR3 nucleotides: TGTGCCAGCAGTATAATGGGACAGGTTCGTGGGACCCAGTACTTC. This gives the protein CASSIMGQVRGTQYF.

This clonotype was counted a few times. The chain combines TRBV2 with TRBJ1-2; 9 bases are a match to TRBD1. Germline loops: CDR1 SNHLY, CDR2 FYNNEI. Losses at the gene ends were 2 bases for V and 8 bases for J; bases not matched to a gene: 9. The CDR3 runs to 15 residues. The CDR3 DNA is TGTGCCAGCAGTGAACGAACAGGGGGCTCGAGAGGCTACACCTTC. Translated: CASSERTGGSRGYTF. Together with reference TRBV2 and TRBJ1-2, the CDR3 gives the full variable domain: EPEVTQTPSHQVTQMGQEVILRCVPISNHLYFYWYRQILGQKVEFLVSFYNNEISEKSEIFDDQFSVERPDGSNFTLKIRSTKLEDSAMYFCASSERTGGSRGYTFGSGTRLTVV.

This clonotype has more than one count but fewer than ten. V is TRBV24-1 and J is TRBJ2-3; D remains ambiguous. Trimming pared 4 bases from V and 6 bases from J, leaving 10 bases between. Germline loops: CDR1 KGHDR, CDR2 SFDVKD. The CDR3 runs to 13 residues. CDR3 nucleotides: TGTGCCACCAGTGACTACCTTGCCGATACGCAGTATTTT. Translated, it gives CATSDYLADTQYF.

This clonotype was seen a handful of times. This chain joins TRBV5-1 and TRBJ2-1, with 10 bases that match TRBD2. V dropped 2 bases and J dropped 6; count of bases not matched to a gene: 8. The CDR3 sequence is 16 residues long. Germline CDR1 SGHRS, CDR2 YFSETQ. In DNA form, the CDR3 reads TGCGCCAGCAGCTTCACTAGCGGGGAAGTGCTCAATGAGCAGTTCTTC. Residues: CASSFTSGEVLNEQFF.

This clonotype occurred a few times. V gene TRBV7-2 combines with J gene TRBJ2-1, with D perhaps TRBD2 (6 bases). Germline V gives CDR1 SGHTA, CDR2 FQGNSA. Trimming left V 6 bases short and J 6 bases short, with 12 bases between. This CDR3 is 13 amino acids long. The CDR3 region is CASRFSGVNEQFF. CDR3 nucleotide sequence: TGTGCCAGCAGGTTCTCGGGGGTCAATGAGCAGTTCTTC. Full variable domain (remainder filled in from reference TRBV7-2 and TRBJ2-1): GAGVSQSPSNKVTEKGKDVELRCDPISGHTALYWYRQSLGQGLEFLIYFQGNSAPDKSGLPSDRFSAERTGGSVSTLTIQRTQQEDSAVYLCASRFSGVNEQFFGPGTRLTVL.

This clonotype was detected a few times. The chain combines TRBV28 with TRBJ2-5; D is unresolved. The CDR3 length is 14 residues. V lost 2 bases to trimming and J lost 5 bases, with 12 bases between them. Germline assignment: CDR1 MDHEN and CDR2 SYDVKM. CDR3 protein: CASSLGQVKETQYF. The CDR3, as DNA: TGTGCCAGCAGTTTAGGTCAGGTCAAGGAGACCCAGTACTTC. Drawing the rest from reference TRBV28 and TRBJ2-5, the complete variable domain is DVKVTQSSRYLVKRTGEKVFLECVQDMDHENMFWYRQDPGLGLRLIYFSYDVKMKEKGDIPEGYSVSREKKERFSLILESASTNQTSMYLCASSLGQVKETQYFGPGTRLLVL.

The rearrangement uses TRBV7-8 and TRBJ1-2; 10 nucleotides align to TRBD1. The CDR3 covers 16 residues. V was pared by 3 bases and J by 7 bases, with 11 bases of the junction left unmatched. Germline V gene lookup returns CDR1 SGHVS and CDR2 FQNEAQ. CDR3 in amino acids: CASSFMTGGWGGGYTF. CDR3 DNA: TGTGCCAGCAGCTTTATGACAGGGGGCTGGGGAGGTGGCTACACCTTC.

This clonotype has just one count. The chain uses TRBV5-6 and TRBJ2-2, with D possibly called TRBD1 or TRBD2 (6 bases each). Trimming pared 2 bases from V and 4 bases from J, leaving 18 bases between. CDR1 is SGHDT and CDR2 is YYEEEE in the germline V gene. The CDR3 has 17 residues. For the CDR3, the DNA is TGTGCCAGCAGCTTTGGGGCCCGGGGGCCGTTCACCGGGGAGCTGTTTTTT. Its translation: CASSFGARGPFTGELFF.

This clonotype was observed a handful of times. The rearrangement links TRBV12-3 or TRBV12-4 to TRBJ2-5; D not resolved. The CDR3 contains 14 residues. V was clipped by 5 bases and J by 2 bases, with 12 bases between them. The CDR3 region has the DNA TGTGCCAGCAGTCAATCCTGGGGACAAGAGACCCAGTACTTC. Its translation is CASSQSWGQETQYF.

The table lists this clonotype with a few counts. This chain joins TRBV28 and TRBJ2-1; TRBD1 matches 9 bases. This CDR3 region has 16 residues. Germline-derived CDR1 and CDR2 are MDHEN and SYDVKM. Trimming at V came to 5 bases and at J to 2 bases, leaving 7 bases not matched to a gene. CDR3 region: CASSANRGRTYNEQFF. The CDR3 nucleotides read TGTGCCAGCAGTGCCAACAGGGGGCGCACCTACAATGAGCAGTTCTTC. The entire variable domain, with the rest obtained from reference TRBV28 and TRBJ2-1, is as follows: DVKVTQSSRYLVKRTGEKVFLECVQDMDHENMFWYRQDPGLGLRLIYFSYDVKMKEKGDIPEGYSVSREKKERFSLILESASTNQTSMYLCASSANRGRTYNEQFFGPGTRLTVL.

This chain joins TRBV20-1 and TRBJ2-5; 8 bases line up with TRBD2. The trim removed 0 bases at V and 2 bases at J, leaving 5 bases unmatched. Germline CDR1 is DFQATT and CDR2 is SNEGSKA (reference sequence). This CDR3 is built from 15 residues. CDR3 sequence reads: CSARDHASGQETQYF. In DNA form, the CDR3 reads TGCAGTGCTAGAGATCATGCTAGCGGGCAAGAGACCCAGTACTTC.

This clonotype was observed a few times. This CDR3 reads CASSLEGLAGVETQYF. Written as DNA, the CDR3 is TGTGCCAGCAGCTTGGAGGGACTAGCGGGAGTGGAGACCCAGTACTTC. The genes are TRBV5-5 and TRBJ2-5, with 14 bases that match TRBD2. The CDR3 length is 16 residues. CDR1 SGHKS and CDR2 YYEKEE come from the germline V gene (reference sequence). The V gene end was trimmed by 0 bases and the J gene end by 5 bases; junction bases not matched to a gene: 3.

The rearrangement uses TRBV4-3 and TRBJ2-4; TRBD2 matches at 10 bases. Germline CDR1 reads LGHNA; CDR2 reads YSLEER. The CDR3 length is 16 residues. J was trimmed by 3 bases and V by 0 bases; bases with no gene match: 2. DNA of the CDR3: TGCGCCAGCAGCCAAGAAGCGGGGGGGAGCAAAAACATTCAGTACTTC. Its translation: CASSQEAGGSKNIQYF.

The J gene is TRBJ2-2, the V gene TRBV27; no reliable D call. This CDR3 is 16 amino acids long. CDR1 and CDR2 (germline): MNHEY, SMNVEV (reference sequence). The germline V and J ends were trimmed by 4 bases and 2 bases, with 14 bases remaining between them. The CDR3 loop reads CASSSPTRTNTGELFF. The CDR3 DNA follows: TGTGCCAGCAGTTCCCCGACACGGACCAACACCGGGGAGCTGTTTTTT.

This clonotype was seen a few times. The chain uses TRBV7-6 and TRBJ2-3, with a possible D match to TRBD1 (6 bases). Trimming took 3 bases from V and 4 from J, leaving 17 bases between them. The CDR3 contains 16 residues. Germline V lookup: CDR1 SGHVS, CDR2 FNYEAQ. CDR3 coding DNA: TGTGCCAGCAGCTTTACAGGGAGCGCTGAGGCAGATACGCAGTATTTT. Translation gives CASSFTGSAEADTQYF.

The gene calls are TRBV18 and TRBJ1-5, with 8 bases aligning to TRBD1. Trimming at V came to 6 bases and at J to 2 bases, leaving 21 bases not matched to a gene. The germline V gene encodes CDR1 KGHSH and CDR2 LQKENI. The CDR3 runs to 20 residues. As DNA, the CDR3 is TGTGCCAGCTCCTCATCGGTTGGCAGGGGGCGTTCTGATGGCAATCAGCCCCAGCATTTT. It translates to CASSSSVGRGRSDGNQPQHF.